The 13 T cell receptor beta chains reported below all come from one sample, sequenced in a study of blood T cells in healthy people across ages (dated by TCRdb to about 2015). Receptors were amplified or captured by 5' RACE. Sequencing was carried out with an Illumina HiSeq 2500. A second PCR of about 7 to 12 cycles was run with a J-beta primer mix and a sample-barcoded 5' primer. TCRdb took the public reads, trimmed them with fastp at Q25, ran MiXCR for clone calling and kept in-frame beta chains. Identical CDR3 protein sequences are pooled into one entry, listed with their most common genes and DNA. In this sample the table shows 1.5 million to 2 million distinct CDR3 sequences, roughly 27% of which occur a single time. 7% to 9% of the sample is in the top ten clones. The source material was blood. The receptors originated from a woman in her 30s in good health.

The genes are TRBV7-6 and TRBJ1-3; D call uncertain. V was trimmed by 0 bases and J by 0 bases, leaving 9 bases between them. The CDR3 spans 16 residues. CDR1 and CDR2 from the germline V gene are SGHVS and FNYEAQ. The CDR3 coding sequence is TGTGCCAGCAGCTTAGCGGTCTCATACTCTGGAAACACCATATATTTT. It codes for CASSLAVSYSGNTIYF.

On this clonotype itself: A much larger clone lies one base from this, so it may be a read error. The rearrangement links TRBV20-1 to TRBJ2-5; D gene unclear. The CDR3 has 12 amino acids. Germline values: CDR1 DFQATT, CDR2 SNEGSKA (reference sequence). CDR3 bases: TGCAGGGCTAGAGATCTAGGGGAGACCCAGTACTTC. Translated, it gives CRARDLGETQYF.

This clonotype was found once. This chain uses TRBV13 with TRBJ2-5, with a tentative D call TRBD2 (6 bases). The germline V gene has CDR1 PRHDT and CDR2 FYEKMQ (reference sequence). Trimming took 5 bases from V and 4 from J, leaving 14 bases between them. CDR3 length: 14 residues. The DNA for the CDR3 is TGTGCCAGCAGCGCCTCTGCGGGAATAGAGACCCAGTACTTC. The encoded protein is CASSASAGIETQYF.

This clonotype was counted only a few times. The genes are TRBV6-5 and TRBJ2-2; D might be TRBD2 (6 bases). The CDR3 covers 13 residues. The germline CDR1 and CDR2 sequences are MNHEY and SVGAGI. Trimming shortened V by 7 bases and J by 4 bases, and 10 bases separated the two germline ends. CDR3 DNA: TGTGCCAGCACCCCGACTAGCACCGGGGAGCTGTTTTTT. Encoded protein: CASTPTSTGELFF.

The rearrangement uses TRBV14 and TRBJ2-1; tentatively, D is TRBD2 (6 bases). Trimming shortened V by 5 bases and J by 5 bases, and 13 bases separated the two germline ends. Looked up from germline, CDR1 is SGHDN and CDR2 is FVKESK. CDR3 length: 14 amino acids. The CDR3 nucleotides are TGTGCCAGCAGCTCTTACGGGAGACACAATGAGCAGTTCTTC. Translated: CASSSYGRHNEQFF.

This clonotype has a handful of counts. The chain links TRBV2 to TRBJ2-7; maybe TRBD1 (6 bases). Per germline, CDR1 SNHLY and CDR2 FYNNEI. The V end was cut by 11 bases, the J end by 6 bases, with 23 bases between. The CDR3 has 14 amino acids. CDR3 sequence: CASSEDSPPSEQYF. Written as DNA, the CDR3 is TGTGCCTCTTCGGAGGACAGCCCCCCCTCCGAGCAGTACTTC. Full variable domain (rest looked up from reference TRBV2 and TRBJ2-7): EPEVTQTPSHQVTQMGQEVILRCVPISNHLYFYWYRQILGQKVEFLVSFYNNEISEKSEIFDDQFSVERPDGSNFTLKIRSTKLEDSAMYFCASSEDSPPSEQYFGPGTRLTVT.

CDR3 sequence reads: CASREQQGIGRPQHF. As DNA, the CDR3 is TGTGCCAGCAGGGAACAACAGGGGATCGGTCGGCCCCAGCATTTT. The chain recombines TRBV2 with TRBJ1-5, with 7 bases lining up with TRBD1. V dropped 6 bases and J dropped 9; count of bases not matched to a gene: 14. Germline V gene lookup returns CDR1 SNHLY and CDR2 FYNNEI. The CDR3 sequence is 15 residues long.

This clonotype has more than one count but fewer than ten. One end of the junction fails to match germline, which may point to a read error. V gene TRBV4-1 combines with J gene TRBJ1-6, with D hard to call. CDR1 and CDR2 (germline): MGHRA, YSYEKL. The CDR3 runs to 15 residues. As DNA, the CDR3 is TGCGCCGGCAGCCTGGGAGGGATGCTGGGCTCACCCCTCCACTTT. Translated, it gives CAGSLGGMLGSPLHF.

This clonotype was counted at least ten times. The junction does not match germline at one end; this may be a read error. This chain joins TRBV5-1 and TRBJ2-6, with D possibly matching TRBD2 (5 bases). The CDR3 totals 16 residues. Germline CDR1 SGHRS, CDR2 YFSETQ. The CDR3 region is CASSLVAGTGANVLTF. In nucleotides, the CDR3 is TGTGCCAGCAGTTTAGTGGCGGGTACTGGGGCCAACGTCCTGACTTTC.

This clonotype was seen many times. This chain uses TRBV7-9 with TRBJ2-1; 9 bases fit TRBD2. Per the germline V gene, CDR1 is SEHNR and CDR2 is FQNEAQ (reference sequence). The CDR3 contains 18 residues. Trimming cost V 5 bases and J 5 bases; bases outside gene matches: 16. CDR3 nucleotide sequence: TGTGCCAGCAGCACAAGGTTGGGACTAGCACAAAAAAACAATGAGCAGTTCTTC. It translates to CASSTRLGLAQKNNEQFF.

The V call is TRBV20-1, the J call TRBJ2-7; TRBD2 agrees at 13 bases. Germline V CDR1 and CDR2: DFQATT, SNEGSKA (reference sequence). The CDR3 runs to 13 residues. J was trimmed by 6 bases and V by 5 bases; bases with no gene match: 4. This chain's CDR3 is CSAEGTSGIEQYF. For the CDR3, the DNA is TGCAGTGCTGAGGGGACTAGCGGGATCGAGCAGTACTTC.

This clonotype was detected only a few times. V and J are TRBV7-6 and TRBJ2-5; D perhaps matches TRBD2 (6 bases). The germline CDR1 and CDR2 sequences are SGHVS and FNYEAQ. The CDR3 length is 16 residues. V shed 1 base and J shed 5 bases, with 17 bases lying between them. This chain's CDR3 is CASSLESGADSETQYF. The CDR3 DNA is TGTGCCAGCAGCTTAGAGTCGGGAGCAGATTCGGAGACCCAGTACTTC.

V is TRBV6-5 and J is TRBJ1-6, with D possibly TRBD1 on 5 matching bases. The V gene lost 2 bases and the J gene lost 10 bases, with 15 bases spanning the gap. The CDR3 is 15 residues long. From germline, CDR1 is MNHEY and CDR2 SVGAGI. The CDR3 bases are TGTGCCAGCAGTTACGCCCGAACAGGAAGGTCACCCCTCCACTTT. Translating gives CASSYARTGRSPLHF.